The clone carrying this T cell receptor (beta chain) was seen a few times. Through a sample-barcoded 5' primer and a J-beta primer mix, a second PCR was run for roughly 6 to 11 cycles. TCRdb redid the calling of the 5' RACE reads with MiXCR, one entry per CDR3 protein. Found here are 850,000 to 1,000,000 distinct CDR3 sequences, roughly 50% of them singletons; the top ten hold 20% to 25%. With V trimmed by 6 bases and J by 2 bases, 12 bases remained unmatched. The length of the CDR3 is 16 residues. Germline CDR1 MNHNY, CDR2 SVGAGI (reference sequence). These data are taken from a study of blood T cells in healthy people across ages.

The chain has TRBV6-6 and TRBJ2-5; 7 positions agree with TRBD2. The clonotype comes from a woman aged 60 to 75 in good health. Input material: blood. The CDR3 here is CASRVTLSGVQETQYF. The CDR3, as DNA: TGTGCCAGCAGAGTCACCTTAAGCGGGGTGCAAGAGACCCAGTACTTC.